What follows are 27 T cell receptor beta chains derived from one specimen sequenced in a study of cytomegalovirus exposure and HLA in healthy donors. PCR amplification relied on 60 Vbeta primers (plus 13 Jbeta primers). The data were produced by immunoSEQ multiplex PCR, yet TCRdb's version contains in-frame clones alone and is incomplete. The sample gives roughly 120,000 clones, 75% to 85% of which show up once; 1.9% is in the top ten. Sequenced input: PBMCs. These receptors came from a man aged 45-65 years in good health and CMV-seronegative.

This clone was observed a single time. The chain employs TRBV4-2 and TRBJ2-7; D call uncertain. Trimming took off 2 bases at V and 5 bases at J, with 16 bases between the two ends. The CDR3 is 15 amino acids. Germline-derived CDR1 and CDR2 are LGHNA and YNFKEQ. CDR3 residues: CASSQQVSAVNEQYF. The CDR3 DNA follows: TGTGCCAGCAGCCAACAGGTTTCCGCCGTGAACGAGCAGTACTTC.

This clone has just a few counts. V and J are TRBV5-1 and TRBJ2-1, with TRBD2 matching 11 bases. Germline V gives CDR1 SGHRS, CDR2 YFSETQ. Trimming cost V 4 bases and J 4 bases; bases outside gene matches: 4. The CDR3 runs 15 residues. CDR3 sequence: CASSVSGGAYNEQFF. The CDR3 nucleotides are TGCGCCAGCAGCGTTAGCGGGGGGGCTTACAATGAGCAGTTCTTC. Variable domain in full (rest from reference TRBV5-1 and TRBJ2-1): KAGVTQTPRYLIKTRGQQVTLSCSPISGHRSVSWYQQTPGQGLQFLFEYFSETQRNKGNFPGRFSGRQFSNSRSEMNVSTLELGDSALYLCASSVSGGAYNEQFFGPGTRLTVL.

The rearrangement joins TRBV6-1 to TRBJ2-7; 7 bases match TRBD1. The germline gives CDR1 MNHNS, CDR2 SASEGT. The CDR3 sequence is 14 residues long. V trimming: 1 base; J trimming: 7 bases; junction bases outside the gene matches: 7. In DNA, the CDR3 is TGTGCCAGCAGTGAAGAGGGGGCTTTCTGGGAGCAGTACTTC. This sequence encodes CASSEEGAFWEQYF.

J is TRBJ1-3 and V is TRBV5-1, with 9 nucleotides matching TRBD1. The V and J ends lost 4 bases and 0 bases, in that order; junction bases with no gene match: 2. There are 15 residues in the CDR3. Germline CDR1 and CDR2: SGHRS and YFSETQ. The CDR3: CASSGTGISGNTIYF. For the CDR3, the DNA is TGCGCCAGCAGCGGGACAGGGATCTCTGGAAACACCATATATTTT.

The rearrangement uses TRBV7-3 and TRBJ2-7; 9 nucleotides agree with TRBD2. The V gene end was trimmed by 1 base and the J gene end by 3 bases; junction bases not matched to a gene: 13. Germline V lookup: CDR1 SGHTA, CDR2 FQGTGA. This CDR3 is 18 amino acids long. The CDR3 coding sequence is TGTGCCAGCAGCTTAAATGGGTTTTCGGGACTAGCCTACTACGAGCAGTACTTC. Residues: CASSLNGFSGLAYYEQYF. Based on the CDR3 plus reference TRBV7-3 and TRBJ2-7, the full variable domain is GAGVSQTPSNKVTEKGKYVELRCDPISGHTALYWYRQSLGQGPEFLIYFQGTGAADDSGLPNDRFFAVRPEGSVSTLKIQRTERGDSAVYLCASSLNGFSGLAYYEQYFGPGTRLTVT.

V is TRBV5-1 and J is TRBJ2-7; TRBD2 matches 7 bases. The junction had 7 bases not matched to a gene; V was cut back by 0 bases and J by 4 bases. The CDR3 runs to 15 residues. Germline V CDR1 and CDR2: SGHRS, YFSETQ. The DNA of the CDR3 is TGCGCCAGCAGCTTGGGTGGGGGGGTCTCTTACGAGCAGTACTTC. Translation gives CASSLGGGVSYEQYF.

The chain uses TRBV7-6 and TRBJ1-6; 9 nucleotides match TRBD1. The germline V gene has CDR1 SGHVS and CDR2 FNYEAQ. The CDR3 contains 15 residues. V dropped 5 bases and J dropped 9; count of bases not matched to a gene: 8. CDR3 sequence: CASSPRTGEGSPLHF. The CDR3, as DNA: TGTGCCAGCAGCCCACGGACAGGGGAGGGTTCACCCCTCCACTTT.

Note on this clone: An end of the junction does not agree with germline; a read error may underlie this. V is TRBV7-9 and J is TRBJ2-7, with 11 bases identical to TRBD1. Germline V gene data show CDR1 as SEHNR and CDR2 as FQNEAQ (reference sequence). There are 15 residues in the CDR3. The CDR3 sequence: CSSSFGTGGDYEQYF. The DNA of the CDR3 is TGTTCCAGCAGCTTCGGGACAGGGGGAGACTACGAGCAGTACTTC.

The chain joins TRBV7-2 to TRBJ2-1; D gene unclear. This CDR3 comprises 13 residues. Trimming removed 5 bases from V and 4 bases from J, with 9 bases in between. Germline CDR1 SGHTA, CDR2 FQGNSA. The CDR3 sequence: CASSLFTYNEQFF. CDR3 nucleotides: TGTGCCAGCAGCCTTTTTACTTACAATGAGCAGTTCTTC.

CDR3 DNA sequence: TGTGCCAGCAGGTTGAGCGGAGTCTCCTACGAGCAGTACTTC. Protein sequence: CASRLSGVSYEQYF. The V and J genes are TRBV5-6 and TRBJ2-5; perhaps TRBD2 as D (5 bases). The assigned J gene may be wrong: the sequence end matches TRBJ2-7 better. The length of the CDR3 is 14 residues. The V gene's germline CDR1 is SGHDT and CDR2 YYEEEE.

Note on this clone: Sequence at one end of the junction differs from germline and may be a read error. V and J are TRBV6-6 and TRBJ1-3; D gene uncertain. CDR1 is MNHNY and CDR2 is SVGAGI in the germline V gene (reference sequence). This CDR3 has 14 residues. The DNA for the CDR3 is TGTACCAGCAGTTACGAGAGCTCTGGAAACACCATATATTTT. It specifies CTSSYESSGNTIYF.

The chain uses TRBV27 and TRBJ1-6, with D uncertain. CDR1 and CDR2 (germline): MNHEY, SMNVEV (reference sequence). The CDR3 covers 14 residues. Trimming took 10 bases from V and 9 from J, leaving 19 bases between them. The CDR3 sequence: CATRAEGLSSPLHF. The DNA of the CDR3 is TGTGCCACCCGAGCGGAGGGCCTTAGTTCACCCCTCCACTTT.

The rearrangement links TRBV6-5 to TRBJ2-7, with D tentatively TRBD2 (5 bases). The CDR3 is 14 amino acids. V lost 0 bases, J lost 1 base, and 7 bases lay in between. Germline CDR1 is MNHEY and CDR2 is SVGAGI. CDR3 region: CASSYSRASYEQYF. CDR3 bases: TGTGCCAGCAGTTACTCGAGGGCTTCCTACGAGCAGTACTTC.

Details on this clone: The same CDR3 arises from other DNA sequences in this sample as well. The chain uses TRBV5-1 and TRBJ2-1; the D gene is possibly TRBD1 (6 bases). The CDR3 runs to 13 residues. Trimming left V 0 bases short and J 6 bases short, with 7 bases between. Looked up from germline, CDR1 is SGHRS and CDR2 is YFSETQ. CDR3 nucleotides: TGCGCCAGCAGCTTGGAAGGGGGCAATGAGCAGTTCTTC. Residues: CASSLEGGNEQFF.

The chain links TRBV28 to TRBJ2-3; TRBD2 agrees at 7 bases. The CDR3 length is 17 residues. Per germline, CDR1 MDHEN and CDR2 SYDVKM. Losses at the gene ends were 3 bases for V and 4 bases for J; bases not matched to a gene: 13. The CDR3 protein is CASSLGYGGMRADTQYF. CDR3 coding DNA: TGTGCCAGCAGTTTGGGATACGGGGGGATGAGGGCAGATACGCAGTATTTT.

The chain uses TRBV28 and TRBJ2-1; 7 bases are shared with TRBD1. Per the germline V gene, CDR1 is MDHEN and CDR2 is SYDVKM. The CDR3 length is 15 residues. Trimming took 5 bases from V and 9 from J; bases not matched to a gene: 13. CDR3 sequence: CASSQDRAVRREQFF. In DNA form, the CDR3 reads TGTGCCAGCAGTCAAGACAGGGCGGTGAGGCGTGAGCAGTTCTTC.

The V and J genes are TRBV7-2 and TRBJ1-1; 7 bases line up with TRBD1. V gave up 5 bases and J gave up 5 bases; unmatched junction bases: 11. This CDR3 is 15 amino acids long. Germline V gives CDR1 SGHTA, CDR2 FQGNSA. For the CDR3, the DNA is TGTGCCAGCAGCGCGCAGACAGGGACTGGGACTGAAGCTTTCTTT. It yields the protein CASSAQTGTGTEAFF.

This clone was observed a single time. The chain recombines TRBV5-1 with TRBJ2-1, with a possible D match to TRBD2 (5 bases). The V gene lost 4 bases and the J gene lost 1 base, with 9 bases spanning the gap. This CDR3 is 14 amino acids long. In germline, CDR1 is SGHRS, CDR2 YFSETQ. DNA of the CDR3: TGCGCCAGCAGCCCGGGGTTATCCTACAATGAGCAGTTCTTC. Translating it yields CASSPGLSYNEQFF.

The genes are TRBV5-6 and TRBJ2-5; 8 nucleotides agree with TRBD1. V gave up 1 base and J gave up 4 bases; unmatched junction bases: 12. CDR3 length: 17 amino acids. Germline CDR1 reads SGHDT; CDR2 reads YYEEEE. CDR3 region: CASSLSDRGYLTETQYF. CDR3 coding DNA: TGTGCCAGCAGCTTGTCTGACAGGGGCTACTTAACAGAGACCCAGTACTTC.

The V and J genes are TRBV4-2 and TRBJ2-3; the D is unclear. V lost 0 bases to trimming and J lost 3 bases, with 13 bases between them. Germline CDR1 is LGHNA and CDR2 is YNFKEQ. The CDR3 sequence is 16 residues long. The CDR3 coding sequence is TGTGCCAGCAGCCAAGATCCGGGTCTAGGTACAGATACGCAGTATTTT. Translation gives CASSQDPGLGTDTQYF.

The chain joins TRBV2 to TRBJ2-7; 8 bases align to TRBD1. V shed 6 bases and J 5 bases; nucleotides not matched to a gene: 9. CDR3 length: 14 amino acids. Germline V lookup: CDR1 SNHLY, CDR2 FYNNEI. This CDR3 is CASRALQGDHEQYV. In DNA form, the CDR3 reads TGTGCCAGCAGGGCCCTACAGGGGGATCACGAGCAGTACGTC.

The chain links TRBV6-5 to TRBJ2-3; D not certain. V lost 3 bases, J lost 4 bases, and 14 bases lay in between. Germline CDR1 is MNHEY and CDR2 is SVGAGI. The CDR3 consists of 15 residues. CDR3 protein: CASSYARNEPDTQYF. The CDR3 DNA is TGTGCCAGCAGTTATGCCAGGAACGAACCAGATACGCAGTATTTT.

This rearrangement joins TRBV5-1 to TRBJ2-1; maybe TRBD2 (7 bases). Deletions cut 0 bases from V and 12 bases from J, with 22 bases between. This CDR3 spans 16 amino acids. Per germline, CDR1 SGHRS and CDR2 YFSETQ. In DNA form, the CDR3 reads TGCGCCAGCAGCTTGGAGGGGGGACTACATGTGTTAGGGCAGTTCTTC. Protein sequence: CASSLEGGLHVLGQFF.

This clone was seen once. The CDR3 DNA reads as TGTGCCAGCCGGGACAGGGATTACAATGAGCAGTTCTTC. This codes for CASRDRDYNEQFF. The chain links TRBV19 to TRBJ2-1, with TRBD1 identical over 9 bases. The trim removed 9 bases at V and 4 bases at J, leaving 4 bases unmatched. The CDR3 covers 13 residues. CDR1 and CDR2 (germline): LNHDA, SQIVND (reference sequence).

The chain carries TRBV6-5 and TRBJ2-5, with a weak D call TRBD1 (5 bases). The DNA end is a closer match to TRBJ2-7, so the J assignment may be wrong. The CDR3 consists of 15 residues. Germline CDR1 is MNHEY and CDR2 is SVGAGI. CDR3 DNA sequence: TGTGCCAGCATTTCGACGGGCAGGGTTCCCTACGAGCAGTACTTC. This sequence encodes CASISTGRVPYEQYF.

This chain connects TRBV6-6 to TRBJ2-1; possible D gene TRBD2, 6 bases. From germline, CDR1 is MNHNY and CDR2 SVGAGI (reference sequence). Trimming removed 5 bases from V and 7 bases from J, with 21 bases in between. The CDR3 is 16 residues long. The CDR3 nucleotides read TGTGCCAGCAGTGACTACCCGGGACTGGCCCCAAATGAGCAGTTCTTC. Amino acids: CASSDYPGLAPNEQFF.

J is TRBJ2-5 and V is TRBV29-1; D is perhaps TRBD1 (5 bases). Trimming took 4 bases from V and 5 from J, leaving 14 bases between them. The V gene's germline CDR1 is SQVTM and CDR2 ANQGSEA. This CDR3 is built from 13 residues. The CDR3 region is CSVVGRVDETQYF. CDR3 DNA sequence: TGCAGCGTTGTGGGCAGGGTTGATGAGACCCAGTACTTC.